This TCR beta chain was obtained from a study of shared clonotypes between healthy human individuals. Authors' methods: Filtering differed for immunoSEQ, which gave only junction sequences without quality scores. Clones were sequenced by immunoSEQ multiplex PCR, and TCRdb holds only the in-frame ones, with some missing. V, J and clone size are taken as reported in that table, and D and trimming were inferred from the DNA itself. The repertoire holds 2,100,000 or so clones, with around 95% as singletons. The material sequenced was naive CD4+ T cells sorted from blood. Subset: CD45RA+ positively selected. This TCR was recovered from a man in his late teens or twenties in good health.

CDR3 bases: TGCGCCAGCAGCTTGGTAAAGGGGGCGAGGGACTACGAGCAGTACTTC. Protein product: CASSLVKGARDYEQYF. The gene calls are TRBV5-1 and TRBJ2-7; 7 positions match TRBD1. Germline CDR1 and CDR2: SGHRS and YFSETQ. J was trimmed by 3 bases and V by 0 bases; bases with no gene match: 9. The CDR3 spans 16 residues.